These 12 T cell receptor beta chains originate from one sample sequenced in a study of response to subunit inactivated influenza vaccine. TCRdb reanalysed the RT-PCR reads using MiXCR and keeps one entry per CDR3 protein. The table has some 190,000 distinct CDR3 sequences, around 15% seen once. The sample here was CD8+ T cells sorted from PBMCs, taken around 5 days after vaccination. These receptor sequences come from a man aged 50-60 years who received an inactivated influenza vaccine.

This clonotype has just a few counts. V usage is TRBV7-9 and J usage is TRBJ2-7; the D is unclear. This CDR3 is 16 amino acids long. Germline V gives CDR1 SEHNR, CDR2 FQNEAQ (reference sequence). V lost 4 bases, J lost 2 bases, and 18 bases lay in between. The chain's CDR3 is CASSSPRAEATYEQYF. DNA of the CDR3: TGTGCCAGCAGCTCCCCTCGGGCAGAAGCCACCTACGAGCAGTACTTC.

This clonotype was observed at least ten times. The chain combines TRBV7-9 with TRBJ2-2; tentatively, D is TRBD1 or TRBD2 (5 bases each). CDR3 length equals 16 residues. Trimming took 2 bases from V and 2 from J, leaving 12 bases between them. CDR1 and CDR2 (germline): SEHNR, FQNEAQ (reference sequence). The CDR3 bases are TGTGCCAGCAGCTTATTCCAGGGAGCCAACACCGGGGAGCTGTTTTTT. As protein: CASSLFQGANTGELFF.

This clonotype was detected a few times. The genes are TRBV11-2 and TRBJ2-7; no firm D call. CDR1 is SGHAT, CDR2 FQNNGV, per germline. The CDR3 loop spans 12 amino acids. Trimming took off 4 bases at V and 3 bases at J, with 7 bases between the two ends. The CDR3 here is CASSSNYYEQYF. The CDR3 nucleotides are TGTGCCAGCAGCTCTAATTACTACGAGCAGTACTTC.

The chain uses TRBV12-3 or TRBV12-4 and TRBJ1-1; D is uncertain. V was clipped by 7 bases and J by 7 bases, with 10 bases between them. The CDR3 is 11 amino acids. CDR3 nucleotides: TGTGCCAGCAATCTGGGTGATGAAGCTTTCTTT. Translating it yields CASNLGDEAFF.

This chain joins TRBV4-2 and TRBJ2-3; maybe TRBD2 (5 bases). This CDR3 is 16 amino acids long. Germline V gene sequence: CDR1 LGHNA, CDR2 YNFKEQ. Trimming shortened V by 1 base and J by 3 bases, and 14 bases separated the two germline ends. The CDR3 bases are TGTGCCAGCAGCCAAGCGGTACTAGTTTGGACAGATACGCAGTATTTT. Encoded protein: CASSQAVLVWTDTQYF.

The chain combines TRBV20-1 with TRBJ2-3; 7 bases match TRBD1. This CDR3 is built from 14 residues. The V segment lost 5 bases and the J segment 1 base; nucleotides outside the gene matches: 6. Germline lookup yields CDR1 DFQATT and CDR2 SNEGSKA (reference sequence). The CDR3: CSAPRQGGTDTQYF. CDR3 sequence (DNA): TGCAGTGCTCCCCGTCAGGGGGGCACAGATACGCAGTATTTT.

The CDR3 DNA follows: TGTGCCTGGAGTCAGGCGTCCACCGGGGAGCTGTTTTTT. This translates into CAWSQASTGELFF. The chain carries TRBV30 and TRBJ2-2; D unclear. The germline V and J ends were trimmed by 2 bases and 4 bases, with 8 bases remaining between them. The CDR3 runs to 13 residues. Germline V gene sequence: CDR1 GTSNPN, CDR2 SVGIG (reference sequence). The complete variable domain, with remaining parts taken from reference TRBV30 and TRBJ2-2, reads SQTIHQWPATLVQPVGSPLSLECTVEGTSNPNLYWYRQAAGRGLQLLFYSVGIGQISSEVPQNLSASRPQDRQFILSSKKLLLSDSGFYLCAWSQASTGELFFGEGSRLTVL.

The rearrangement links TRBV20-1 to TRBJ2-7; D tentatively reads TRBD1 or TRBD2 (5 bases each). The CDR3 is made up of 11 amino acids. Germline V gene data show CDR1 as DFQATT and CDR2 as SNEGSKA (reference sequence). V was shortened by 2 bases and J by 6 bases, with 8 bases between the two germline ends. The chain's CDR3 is CSARRGTEQYF. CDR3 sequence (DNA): TGCAGTGCTAGAAGAGGGACCGAGCAGTACTTC.

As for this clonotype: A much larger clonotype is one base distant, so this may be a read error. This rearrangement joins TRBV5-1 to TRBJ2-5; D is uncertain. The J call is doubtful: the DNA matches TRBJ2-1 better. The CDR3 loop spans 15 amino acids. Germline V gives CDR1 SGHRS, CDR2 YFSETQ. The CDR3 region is CASSLGLSTQETQFF. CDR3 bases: TGCGCCAGCAGCTTGGGACTCTCAACTCAAGAGACCCAGTTCTTC.

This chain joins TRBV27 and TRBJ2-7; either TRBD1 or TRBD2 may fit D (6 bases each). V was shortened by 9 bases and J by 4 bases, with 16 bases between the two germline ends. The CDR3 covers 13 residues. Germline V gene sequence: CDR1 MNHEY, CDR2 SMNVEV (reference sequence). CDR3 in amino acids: CASGGGRGYEQYF. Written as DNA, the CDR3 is TGTGCCAGTGGAGGGGGAAGGGGTTACGAGCAGTACTTC.

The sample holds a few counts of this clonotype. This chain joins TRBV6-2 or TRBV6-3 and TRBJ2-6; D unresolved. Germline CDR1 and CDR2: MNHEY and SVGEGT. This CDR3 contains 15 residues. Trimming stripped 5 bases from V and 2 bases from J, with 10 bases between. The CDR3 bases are TGTGCCAGCAGTCTCACCTGGGCTGGGGCCAACGTCCTGACTTTC. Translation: CASSLTWAGANVLTF.

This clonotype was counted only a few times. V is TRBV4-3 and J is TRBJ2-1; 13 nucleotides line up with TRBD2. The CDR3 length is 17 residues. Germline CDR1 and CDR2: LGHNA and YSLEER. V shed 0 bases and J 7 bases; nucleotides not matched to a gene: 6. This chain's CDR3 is CASSQDGLAGVWNEQFF. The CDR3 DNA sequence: TGCGCCAGCAGCCAAGACGGACTAGCGGGAGTCTGGAATGAGCAGTTCTTC.